The next 27 T cell receptor beta chains were all read from a single sample in a study of molecular identifiers for immune sequencing clone quantification. TCRdb itself ran the PCR reads through MiXCR, one entry per CDR3 protein. The sample lists around 460,000 distinct CDR3 sequences; around 23% were seen once. Sequences were obtained from naive CD8+ T cells from blood, with Jurkat cell RNA spiked in. Noted subset: FACS-sorted CD8+CD4-CCR7+CD45RA+ naive T cells. All receptors come from a human donor in good health. Some libraries in this study had Jurkat cell RNA spiked in.

CDR3 sequence: CASSFGLAGPTGGEQYF. The CDR3 DNA reads TGCGCCAGCAGCTTCGGACTAGCGGGACCTACCGGGGGGGAGCAGTACTTC. The chain recombines TRBV5-1 with TRBJ2-7; 12 bases align to TRBD2. V lost 2 bases to trimming and J lost 7 bases; unmatched junction nucleotides: 13. The CDR3 consists of 17 residues. Germline assignment: CDR1 SGHRS and CDR2 YFSETQ.

This clonotype was seen ten or more times. This chain uses TRBV4-1 with TRBJ1-5; D not resolved. CDR1 and CDR2 (germline): MGHRA, YSYEKL. V dropped 1 base and J dropped 3 bases, with 7 bases sitting between them. The CDR3 has 14 residues. In nucleotides, the CDR3 is TGCGCCAGCAGCCAAGTGACCCCCAATCAGCCCCAGCATTTT. It encodes CASSQVTPNQPQHF.

Comment on this clonotype: Possible read error: a much larger clone is one base away. This CDR3 is missing its conserved last phenylalanine or tryptophan, likely due to a read error. The V gene is TRBV7-9, the J gene TRBJ2-7, with TRBD1 matching over 10 bases. This CDR3 is built from 14 residues. After removal of 2 bases from V and 4 bases from J, the junction contained 2 bases not matched to a gene. Germline V CDR1 and CDR2: SEHNR, FQNEAQ (reference sequence). The chain's CDR3 is CASSLLGQGYEQYL. The CDR3 DNA sequence: TGTGCCAGCAGCTTATTGGGACAGGGGTACGAGCAGTACCTC.

This clonotype appeared a few times. The chain has TRBV3-1 and TRBJ2-5, with 8 nucleotides matching TRBD2. CDR3 length: 15 residues. The germline V gene has CDR1 LGHDT and CDR2 YNNKEL (reference sequence). V shed 4 bases, J shed 4 bases, and the junction held 8 bases outside the gene matches. The CDR3: CASSPSGLAGETQYF. The DNA for the CDR3 is TGTGCCAGCAGCCCGTCTGGTCTAGCGGGAGAGACCCAGTACTTC.

There are a few counts of this clonotype. The chain couples TRBV20-1 to TRBJ1-1, with D possibly TRBD1 on 6 matching bases. The CDR3 totals 16 residues. CDR1 is DFQATT, CDR2 SNEGSKA, per germline (reference sequence). Trimming took 1 base from V and 2 from J, leaving 17 bases between them. CDR3: CSARAYTQGSNTEAFF. The CDR3 region has the DNA TGCAGTGCTAGAGCCTACACACAGGGCTCCAACACTGAAGCTTTCTTT.

This clonotype was seen a few times. V gene TRBV9 combines with J gene TRBJ2-3; tentatively, D is TRBD1 or TRBD2 (6 bases each). V lost 5 bases and J 2 bases, leaving 18 bases between the germline ends. The CDR3 totals 16 residues. Germline CDR1 is SGDLS and CDR2 is YYNGEE. The CDR3 loop is CASSAPGAGFTDTQYF. The CDR3 DNA reads as TGTGCCAGCAGTGCCCCGGGGGCGGGGTTCACAGATACGCAGTATTTT. Together with reference TRBV9 and TRBJ2-3, the CDR3 gives the full variable domain: DSGVTQTPKHLITATGQRVTLRCSPRSGDLSVYWYQQSLDQGLQFLIQYYNGEERAKGNILERFSAQQFPDLHSELNLSSLELGDSALYFCASSAPGAGFTDTQYFGPGTRLTVL.

As for this clonotype: A much bigger clone sits one base away, suggesting this may be a read error. The chain carries TRBV28 and TRBJ2-7; 7 bases fit TRBD2. The germline V gene encodes CDR1 MDHEN and CDR2 SYDVKM. The CDR3 totals 14 residues. For the CDR3, the DNA is TGTGCCAGCAGTCCCTGGGAGGGAGGGCACGAGCACTACTTC. Residues: CASSPWEGGHEHYF.

This clonotype was picked up a small number of times. The genes are TRBV6-5 and TRBJ1-1; D might be TRBD1 (5 bases). Per germline, CDR1 MNHEY and CDR2 SVGAGI. This CDR3 comprises 13 residues. Deletions cut 0 bases from V and 4 bases from J, with 6 bases between. CDR3 sequence: CASSYSGTTEAFF. CDR3 DNA sequence: TGTGCCAGCAGTTACTCCGGGACCACTGAAGCTTTCTTT.

Worth noting for this clonotype: A read error may produce the germline difference seen at one junction end. The V and J genes are TRBV28 and TRBJ1-2, with TRBD1 as a possible D gene (5 bases). The CDR3 is made up of 16 amino acids. Germline assignment: CDR1 MDHEN and CDR2 SYDVKM. The CDR3 DNA reads as TGTGCCAGCAGCCCCAAACAGGAGGGTCTTAACCATGGCTACACCTTC. Translated, it gives CASSPKQEGLNHGYTF.

On this clonotype itself: A clone one base away is much larger, so this may be a read error. The genes are TRBV10-3 and TRBJ2-3; TRBD1 or TRBD2 may be the D gene (5 bases each). CDR1 is ENHRY and CDR2 is SYGVKD in the germline V gene. The CDR3 has 13 amino acids. The germline V and J ends were trimmed by 10 bases and 4 bases, with 15 bases remaining between them. CDR3 DNA: TGTGCCACCGACAGCTTGGGGGCAGATACGCAGTATTTT. This gives the protein CATDSLGADTQYF.

A word on this clonotype: With a much larger clone just one base away, this may be a read error. The V and J genes are TRBV5-6 and TRBJ2-5; D unclear. V lost 5 bases and J lost 9, with 29 bases in between. The CDR3 covers 17 residues. In germline, CDR1 is SGHDT, CDR2 YYEEEE. The CDR3 reads CASRNGPIPMDRWAQYF. CDR3 coding DNA: TGTGCCAGCAGAAACGGACCAATCCCAATGGACCGATGGGCCCAGTACTTC. Combining the CDR3 with reference TRBV5-6 and TRBJ2-5 gives the whole variable domain DAGVTQSPTHLIKTRGQQVTLRCSPKSGHDTVSWYQQALGQGPQFIFQYYEEEERQRGNFPDRFSGHQFPNYSSELNVNALLLGDSALYLCASRNGPIPMDRWAQYFGPGTRLLVL.

The chain's CDR3 is CASRDGRTFPDTQYF. CDR3 coding DNA: TGTGCCAGCAGGGACGGTCGGACGTTCCCAGATACGCAGTATTTT. The chain combines TRBV7-9 with TRBJ2-3, with no clear D. The CDR3 is 15 residues long. CDR1 and CDR2 from the germline V gene are SEHNR and FQNEAQ (reference sequence). V shed 6 bases and J shed 4 bases, with 17 bases lying between them.

A note on this clonotype: This clone may be a read error of a much larger clone one base away. The chain links TRBV29-1 to TRBJ2-7; D may be TRBD2 (5 bases). Germline CDR1 and CDR2: SQVTM and ANQGSEA. The CDR3 consists of 14 residues. CDR3 protein: CGVLTGPGSYEQYF. CDR3 nucleotides: TGCGGCGTCCTCACCGGGCCTGGGAGCTACGAGCAGTACTTC.

This sequence joins TRBV2 and TRBJ2-2, with D maybe TRBD1 (6 bases). Germline CDR1 is SNHLY and CDR2 is FYNNEI. The CDR3 contains 16 residues. V was trimmed by 4 bases and J by 3 bases, leaving 15 bases between them. Written as DNA, the CDR3 is TGTGCCAGCAGTGGAATAGAGACAGGTCACACCGGGGAGCTGTTTTTT. This translates into CASSGIETGHTGELFF.

There are many counts of this clonotype. The rearrangement links TRBV6-2 or TRBV6-3 to TRBJ2-1, with D possibly TRBD2 on 6 matching bases. Between the trimmed V and J ends, which lost 3 bases and 4 bases, there was a span of 13 bases. The CDR3 sequence is 15 residues long. Germline V gene sequence: CDR1 MNHEY, CDR2 SVGEGT. DNA of the CDR3: TGTGCCAGCAGTTATGGGGGACTCTCATACAATGAGCAGTTCTTC. Residues: CASSYGGLSYNEQFF.

As concerns this clonotype: This may be a read error, as it is one base from a much larger clone. The gene calls are TRBV4-1 and TRBJ2-7; TRBD1 aligns across 9 bases. The ends lost 4 bases at V and 3 bases at J; junction bases unmatched: 7. Germline V gene data show CDR1 as MGHRA and CDR2 as YSYEKL. This CDR3 contains 15 residues. The CDR3 loop is CASSRVATGGYEQYF. CDR3 bases: TGCGCCAGCAGCCGAGTAGCGACAGGGGGCTACGAGCAGTACTTC.

This clonotype has at least ten counts. The V call is TRBV14, the J call TRBJ2-2; D gene unclear. Deletions cut 1 base from V and 4 bases from J, with 7 bases between. Germline-derived CDR1 and CDR2 are SGHDN and FVKESK. The CDR3 consists of 14 residues. The CDR3 coding sequence is TGTGCCAGCAGCCAAGTCTACCCCACCGGGGAGCTGTTTTTT. Its protein product is CASSQVYPTGELFF. Full variable domain (missing parts from reference TRBV14 and TRBJ2-2): EAGVTQFPSHSVIEKGQTVTLRCDPISGHDNLYWYRRVMGKEIKFLLHFVKESKQDESGMPNNRFLAERTGGTYSTLKVQPAELEDSGVYFCASSQVYPTGELFFGEGSRLTVL.

In its sample, this clonotype was seen a few times. This sequence joins TRBV7-9 and TRBJ2-2, with 8 bases that match TRBD2. V gave up 1 base and J gave up 0 bases; unmatched junction bases: 7. Germline loops: CDR1 SEHNR, CDR2 FQNEAQ (reference sequence). The CDR3 has 18 residues. CDR3 residues: CASSLERASGSNTGELFF. In nucleotides, the CDR3 is TGTGCCAGCAGCTTAGAGAGGGCTAGCGGGTCGAACACCGGGGAGCTGTTTTTT. Drawing the rest from reference TRBV7-9 and TRBJ2-2, the complete variable domain is DTGVSQNPRHKITKRGQNVTFRCDPISEHNRLYWYRQTLGQGPEFLTYFQNEAQLEKSRLLSDRFSAERPKGSFSTLEIQRTEQGDSAMYLCASSLERASGSNTGELFFGEGSRLTVL.

Many counts were recorded for this clonotype. This rearrangement joins TRBV29-1 to TRBJ2-6, with D possibly being TRBD2 (6 bases). Per germline, CDR1 SQVTM and CDR2 ANQGSEA. V lost 2 bases and J lost 3, with 14 bases in between. The CDR3 spans 16 residues. The CDR3 DNA is TGCAGCGTTGAACTCTCCGGGGGAGGTGGGGCCAACGTCCTGACTTTC. Protein product: CSVELSGGGGANVLTF.

This clonotype was seen many times. J is TRBJ2-4 and V is TRBV29-1; TRBD2 is a possible D gene (6 bases). V was pared by 6 bases and J by 2 bases, with 11 bases between. CDR3 size: 13 residues. Germline assignment: CDR1 SQVTM and CDR2 ANQGSEA. In nucleotides, the CDR3 is TGCAGCGTGATACTAGCCACCAAAAACATTCAGTACTTC. Translating it yields CSVILATKNIQYF. The full variable domain, in which reference TRBV29-1 and TRBJ2-4 provide the parts outside the CDR3, is SAVISQKPSRDICQRGTSLTIQCQVDSQVTMMFWYRQQPGQSLTLIATANQGSEATYESGFVIDKFPISRPNLTFSTLTVSNMSPEDSSIYLCSVILATKNIQYFGAGTRLSVL.

V and J are TRBV7-9 and TRBJ1-1; D is undetermined. Germline V CDR1 and CDR2: SEHNR, FQNEAQ (reference sequence). The CDR3 runs 13 residues. V was trimmed by 5 bases and J by 0 bases, leaving 7 bases between them. CDR3 loop: CASSPWMNTEAFF. The CDR3 region has the DNA TGTGCCAGCAGCCCCTGGATGAACACTGAAGCTTTCTTT. Supplemented by reference TRBV7-9 and TRBJ1-1, the full variable domain reads DTGVSQNPRHKITKRGQNVTFRCDPISEHNRLYWYRQTLGQGPEFLTYFQNEAQLEKSRLLSDRFSAERPKGSFSTLEIQRTEQGDSAMYLCASSPWMNTEAFFGQGTRLTVV.

The chain has TRBV12-3 or TRBV12-4 and TRBJ1-1; D perhaps matches TRBD1 (5 bases). The CDR3 sequence is 12 residues long. The CDR3 nucleotides read TGTGCAAGCGGGGGGTCAAACACAGAAGTCTTCTTT. Protein sequence: CASGGSNTEVFF.

This clonotype was found a few times. The V call is TRBV2, the J call TRBJ2-1; 9 bases match TRBD2. Germline lookup yields CDR1 SNHLY and CDR2 FYNNEI. V shed 9 bases, J shed 3 bases, and the junction held 6 bases outside the gene matches. The CDR3 has 14 amino acids. The CDR3 region has the DNA TGTGCCAGAAGACCTAGCGGGGACTACAATGAGCAGTTCTTC. Residues: CARRPSGDYNEQFF.

The chain has TRBV6-2 or TRBV6-3 and TRBJ2-1; D is undetermined. The CDR3 contains 17 residues. Germline V gene lookup returns CDR1 MNHEY and CDR2 SVGEGT. V gave up 4 bases and J gave up 0 bases, with 16 bases separating them. In DNA, the CDR3 is TGTGCCAGCAGTTTCGTGCATACAGCCAGCTCCTACAATGAGCAGTTCTTC. This gives the protein CASSFVHTASSYNEQFF.

The V and J genes are TRBV5-1 and TRBJ2-7, with D possibly being TRBD1 or TRBD2 (5 bases each). V was shortened by 4 bases and J by 2 bases, with 16 bases between the two germline ends. The CDR3 runs 15 residues. CDR1 and CDR2 from the germline V gene are SGHRS and YFSETQ. CDR3: CASSDVGDGTYEQYF. The CDR3 nucleotides are TGCGCCAGCAGCGACGTCGGGGACGGAACCTACGAGCAGTACTTC. The complete variable domain, with remaining parts taken from reference TRBV5-1 and TRBJ2-7, reads KAGVTQTPRYLIKTRGQQVTLSCSPISGHRSVSWYQQTPGQGLQFLFEYFSETQRNKGNFPGRFSGRQFSNSRSEMNVSTLELGDSALYLCASSDVGDGTYEQYFGPGTRLTVT.

On this clonotype itself: This may arise from a read error, as a much more abundant clone is one base away. The chain carries TRBV27 and TRBJ2-7, with 12 bases fitting TRBD1. CDR3 length equals 14 residues. The germline V gene has CDR1 MNHEY and CDR2 SMNVEV (reference sequence). This CDR3 is CASSLGTGGVEQNF. The CDR3, as DNA: TGTGCCAGCAGTCTCGGGACAGGGGGCGTCGAGCAGAACTTC.

The V call is TRBV27, the J call TRBJ1-1, with D perhaps TRBD1 (6 bases). Germline V gives CDR1 MNHEY, CDR2 SMNVEV (reference sequence). V gave up 6 bases and J gave up 6 bases, with 14 bases separating them. The CDR3 runs 13 residues. CDR3 amino acids: CASSTGQQAEAFF. The DNA of the CDR3 is TGTGCCAGCAGCACCGGACAGCAGGCTGAAGCTTTCTTT.